This T cell receptor (beta chain) emerged from a study of T-cell memory formation after mild COVID-19. Study details: The study found TCR clusters largely donor specific. General study points: Some clones that responded were present in memory (sampled pre-infection), which suggests cross-reactive memory joined.

The germline V gene has CDR1 SGHTA and CDR2 FQGNSA. The CDR3 has 12 residues. The V gene lost 2 bases and the J gene lost 8 bases, with 6 bases spanning the gap. This clonotype was observed many times. Its antigen is unidentified. From the 5' RACE reads, TCRdb called clonotypes with MiXCR, one entry per CDR3 protein. The sample holds about 360,000 distinct CDR3 sequences; about an eighth are singletons and the top ten take 20% to 25%. The source is a young man who had mild COVID-19 (a few samples of this study predate the infection). Cell type and time point are not known. Material: PBMCs or a T cell subset sorted from them (not recorded which). This chain links TRBV7-2 with TRBJ1-4; D unclear. DNA for the CDR3: TGTGCCAGCAGCTTAAATCAGGAAAAACTGTTTTTT. Amino acids: CASSLNQEKLFF. Supplemented by reference TRBV7-2 and TRBJ1-4, the full variable domain reads GAGVSQSPSNKVTEKGKDVELRCDPISGHTALYWYRQSLGQGLEFLIYFQGNSAPDKSGLPSDRFSAERTGGSVSTLTIQRTQQEDSAVYLCASSLNQEKLFFGSGTQLSVL.